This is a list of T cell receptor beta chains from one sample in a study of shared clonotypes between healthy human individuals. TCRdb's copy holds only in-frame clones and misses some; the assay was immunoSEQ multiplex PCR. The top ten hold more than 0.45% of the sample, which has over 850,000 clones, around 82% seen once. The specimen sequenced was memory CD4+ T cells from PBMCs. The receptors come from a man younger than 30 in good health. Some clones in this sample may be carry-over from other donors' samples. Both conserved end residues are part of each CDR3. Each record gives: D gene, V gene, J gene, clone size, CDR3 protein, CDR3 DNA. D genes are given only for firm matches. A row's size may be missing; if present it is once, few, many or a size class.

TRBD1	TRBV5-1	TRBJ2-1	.	CASSLEDRGEQFF	TGCGCCAGCAGCTTGGAAGACAGGGGTGAGCAGTTCTTC
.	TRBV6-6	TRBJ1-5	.	CASKDSRNQPQHF	TGTGCCAGCAAAGACAGCCGCAATCAGCCCCAGCATTTT
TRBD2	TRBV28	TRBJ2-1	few	CASSPGTSVNEQFF	TGTGCCAGCAGCCCCGGGACTAGCGTAAATGAGCAGTTCTTC
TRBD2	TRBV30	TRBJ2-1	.	CAWSLGLAVNNEQFF	TGTGCCTGGAGTCTGGGACTAGCGGTGAACAATGAGCAGTTCTTC
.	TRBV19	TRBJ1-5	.	CASNFLGDQPQHF	TGTGCCAGTAATTTCTTAGGGGATCAGCCCCAGCATTTT
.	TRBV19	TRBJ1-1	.	CATKVAGRDTEAFF	TGTGCCACCAAAGTGGCCGGGCGGGACACTGAAGCTTTCTTT
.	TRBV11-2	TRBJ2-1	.	CASSLERNSYNEQFF	TGTGCCAGCAGCTTAGAGAGGAACTCCTACAATGAGCAGTTCTTC
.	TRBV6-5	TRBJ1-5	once	CASSYSLSNQPQHF	TGTGCCAGCAGTTACTCTTTGAGCAATCAGCCCCAGCATTTT
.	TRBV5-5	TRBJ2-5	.	CASTGSGTQYF	TGTGCCAGCACGGGTTCCGGGACCCAGTACTTC
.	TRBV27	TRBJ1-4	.	CASSLHRQQGTNEKLFF	TGTGCCAGCAGTTTACATCGACAGCAAGGTACTAATGAAAAACTGTTTTTT
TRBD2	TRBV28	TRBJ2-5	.	CASRSSGGGQETQYF	TGTGCCAGCAGGTCTAGCGGGGGGGGACAAGAGACCCAGTACTTC
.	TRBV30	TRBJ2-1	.	CAWSKDRWDEQFF	TGTGCCTGGAGTAAAGACAGATGGGATGAGCAGTTCTTC
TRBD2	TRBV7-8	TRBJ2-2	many	CASSSTSGSGIGELFF	TGTGCCAGCAGCTCGACTAGCGGGAGCGGTATAGGGGAGCTGTTTTTT
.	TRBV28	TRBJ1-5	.	CASGKGNNQPQHF	TGTGCCAGCGGGAAGGGGAACAATCAGCCCCAGCATTTT
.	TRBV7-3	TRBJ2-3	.	CASSLTASADTQYF	TGTGCCAGCAGCTTAACGGCTAGCGCCGATACGCAGTATTTT
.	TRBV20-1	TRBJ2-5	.	CSARAEAAQYF	TGCAGTGCTAGGGCGGAAGCGGCCCAGTACTTC
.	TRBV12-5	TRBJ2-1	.	CASGQADTSEQFF	TGTGCTAGTGGACAAGCGGACACCTCTGAGCAGTTCTTC
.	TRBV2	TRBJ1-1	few	CASSEGTVNTEAFF	TGTGCCAGCAGTGAAGGGACAGTGAACACTGAAGCTTTCTTT
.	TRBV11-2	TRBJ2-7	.	CASSLEEVPYEQYF	TGTGCCAGCAGCTTAGAGGAAGTCCCCTACGAGCAGTACTTC
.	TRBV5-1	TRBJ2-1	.	CASSLQGRSSYNEQFF	TGCGCCAGCAGCTTGCAGGGCAGGAGCTCCTACAATGAGCAGTTCTTC
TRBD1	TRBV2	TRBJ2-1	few	CASSEPYQRDRSSYNEQFF	TGTGCCAGCAGTGAACCGTACCAAAGGGACAGGAGCTCCTACAATGAGCAGTTCTTC
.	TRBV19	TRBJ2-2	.	CASSGLERASNTGELFF	TGTGCCAGTAGTGGTCTCGAGCGGGCCTCGAACACCGGGGAGCTGTTTTTT
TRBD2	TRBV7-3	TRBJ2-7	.	CASSLSAGGAYEQYF	TGTGCCAGCAGCTTATCCGCGGGAGGGGCCTACGAGCAGTACTTC
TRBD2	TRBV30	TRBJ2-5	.	CAWEPGGSFETQYF	TGTGCCTGGGAACCCGGGGGGAGCTTTGAGACCCAGTACTTC
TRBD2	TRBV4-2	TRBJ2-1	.	CASSQAPSGEQFF	TGTGCCAGCAGCCAAGCTCCTAGCGGTGAGCAGTTCTTC
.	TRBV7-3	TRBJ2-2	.	CASSLSGELFF	TGTGCCAGCAGCCTCAGCGGGGAGCTGTTTTTT
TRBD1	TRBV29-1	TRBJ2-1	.	CSVGWDRGRNEQFF	TGCAGCGTGGGCTGGGACAGGGGGCGCAATGAGCAGTTCTTC
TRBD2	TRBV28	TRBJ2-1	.	CASSWPRTSGSWGEQFF	TGTGCCAGCAGTTGGCCCCGGACTAGCGGGAGTTGGGGTGAGCAGTTCTTC
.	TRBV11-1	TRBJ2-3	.	CASSLSGRTLGTHTQYF	TGTGCCAGCAGCTTATCCGGAAGAACACTAGGGACTCATACGCAGTATTTT
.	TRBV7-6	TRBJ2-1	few	CASSLGVPLGNEQFF	TGTGCCAGCAGCTTAGGAGTCCCTTTGGGAAATGAGCAGTTCTTC
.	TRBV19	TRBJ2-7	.	CASSIVSARREQYF	TGTGCCAGTAGTATAGTGTCCGCGCGTCGAGAGCAGTACTTC
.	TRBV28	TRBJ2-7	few	CASSTNKLGTQTYEQYF	TGTGCCAGCAGTACGAACAAACTCGGGACGCAAACCTACGAGCAGTACTTC
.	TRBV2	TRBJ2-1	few	CASKAGTSEQFF	TGTGCCAGCAAGGCGGGAACCTCAGAGCAGTTCTTC
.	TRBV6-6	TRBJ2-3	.	CASRVHPTDTQYF	TGTGCCAGCAGAGTTCATCCTACAGATACGCAGTATTTT
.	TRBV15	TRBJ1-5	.	CATSRDANPNQPQHF	TGTGCCACCAGCAGAGATGCAAATCCCAATCAGCCCCAGCATTTT
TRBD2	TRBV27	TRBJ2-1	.	CASSLGNFRLAGSYNEQFF	TGTGCCAGCAGTTTGGGGAATTTCAGACTAGCGGGATCCTACAATGAGCAGTTCTTC
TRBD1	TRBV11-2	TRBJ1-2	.	CASSLVRGRRFNYGYTF	TGTGCCAGCAGCTTAGTCAGGGGGCGACGATTCAACTATGGCTACACCTTC